This T cell receptor (beta chain) was identified in a study of a mutant IDH1 vaccine in newly diagnosed glioma. At the level of the study: Treatment recipients were approximately 62% male and around 38% female, and their mean age was around 39 years. Earlier treatment was radiotherapy, temozolomide, or both, with most getting both. Overall study results and limits: Pseudoprogression appeared independent of alterations in top peripheral clonotypes.

V was shortened by 7 bases and J by 5 bases, with 17 bases between the two germline ends. Germline V gene sequence: CDR1 MNHNS, CDR2 SASEGT. The CDR3 is 14 amino acids. With respect to this clone: The antigen remains undetermined.

The data were produced by immunoSEQ multiplex PCR, yet TCRdb's version contains in-frame clones alone and is incomplete. The top ten hold 2.9% of the sample, which has tens of thousands of clones, approximately 86% seen once. Time point: baseline, week 1 (first vaccination visit). The sample's treatment: pre-vaccination baseline after standard-of-care therapy. Astrocytomas found in donors were new, WHO grade 3 or 4, IDH1-mutant and ATRX-lost. Sequencing was performed on PBMCs, taken from a glioma patient treated with radiotherapy, temozolomide or both. This TCR was recovered from a man younger than 40 with glioma. The chain links TRBV6-1 to TRBJ2-5; a possible D gene is TRBD1 (6 bases). The CDR3 nucleotides read TGTGCCAGCATCGGTCAGGGGCTGGATGAGACCCAGTACTTC. It codes for CASIGQGLDETQYF.